The rows below give T cell receptor beta chains drawn from one sample of a study of cytomegalovirus exposure and HLA in healthy donors. Clones were read by immunoSEQ multiplex PCR, and TCRdb kept only the in-frame ones, dropping some. The listing records 130,000 to 150,000 clones. The sequenced material came from PBMCs. All receptors derive from a woman between 50 and 59 years old in good health and CMV-seronegative. The CDR3 runs from the conserved cysteine through the conserved F or W.

v_call	cdr3_aa
TRBV6-5	CASTDPSVGGETQYF
TRBV5-1	CASSLTAGSYEKLFF
TRBV27	CASSFQPGYGYTF
TRBV14	CASSPRDRANYGYTF
TRBV10-2	CASSPRPITDTQYF
TRBV6-1	CASSRVHGREKLFF
TRBV4-1	CASSQVPGADQPQHF
TRBV6-6	CASRLAYEQYF
TRBV6-4	CASSDSDRDTQYF
TRBV14	CASGDSGQGGNEQYF
TRBV4-3	CASSQGAGYEQYF
TRBV6-1	CASSEGRGARLFF
TRBV5-6	CARSLVTGNIQYF
TRBV28	CASSFIGTVDSYF